Sequencing of this T cell receptor (beta chain) was carried out in a study of control samples from healthy donors and cancer patients. After removal of 1 base from V and 7 bases from J, the junction contained 6 bases not matched to a gene. Germline CDR1 reads LGHNA; CDR2 reads YNFKEQ. The CDR3 extends over 14 amino acids. TCRdb's copy holds only in-frame clones and misses some; the assay was immunoSEQ multiplex PCR. The data show some 120,000 clones, under 95% seen once. The chain recombines TRBV4-2 with TRBJ2-7, with TRBD1 matching 8 bases. Specimen: blood. The sequence derives from a man younger than 30 in good health. The chain's CDR3 is CASSQVQGAREQYF. Here the CDR3 DNA reads TGTGCCAGCAGCCAAGTCCAGGGGGCAAGGGAGCAGTACTTC.